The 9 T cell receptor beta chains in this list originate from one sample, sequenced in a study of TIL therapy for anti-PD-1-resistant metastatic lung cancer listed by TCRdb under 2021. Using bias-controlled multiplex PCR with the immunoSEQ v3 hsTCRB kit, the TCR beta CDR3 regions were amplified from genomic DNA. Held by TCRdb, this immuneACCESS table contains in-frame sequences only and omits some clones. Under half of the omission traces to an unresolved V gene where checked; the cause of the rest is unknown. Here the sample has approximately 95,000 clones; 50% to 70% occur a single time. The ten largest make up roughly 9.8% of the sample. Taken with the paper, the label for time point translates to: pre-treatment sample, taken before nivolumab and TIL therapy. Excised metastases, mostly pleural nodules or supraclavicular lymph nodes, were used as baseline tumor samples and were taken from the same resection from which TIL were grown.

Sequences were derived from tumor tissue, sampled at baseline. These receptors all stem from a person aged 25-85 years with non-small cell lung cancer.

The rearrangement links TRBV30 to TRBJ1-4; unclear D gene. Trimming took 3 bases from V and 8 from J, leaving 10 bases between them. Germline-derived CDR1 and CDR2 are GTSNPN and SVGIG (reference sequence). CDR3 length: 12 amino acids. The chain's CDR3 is CAWSVVKEKLFF. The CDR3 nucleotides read TGTGCCTGGAGCGTAGTGAAAGAAAAACTGTTTTTT.

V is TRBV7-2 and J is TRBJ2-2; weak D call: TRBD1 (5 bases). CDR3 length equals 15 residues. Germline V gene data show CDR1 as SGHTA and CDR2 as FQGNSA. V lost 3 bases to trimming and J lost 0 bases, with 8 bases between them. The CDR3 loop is CASSFDSSNTGELFF. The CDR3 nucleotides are TGTGCCAGCAGCTTTGACAGTTCGAACACCGGGGAGCTGTTTTTT.

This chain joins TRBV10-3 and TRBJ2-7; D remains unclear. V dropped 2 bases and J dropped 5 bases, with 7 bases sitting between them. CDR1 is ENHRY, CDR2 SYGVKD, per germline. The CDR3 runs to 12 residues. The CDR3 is CAISERVHEQYF. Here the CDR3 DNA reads TGTGCCATCAGTGAGAGAGTTCACGAGCAGTACTTC.

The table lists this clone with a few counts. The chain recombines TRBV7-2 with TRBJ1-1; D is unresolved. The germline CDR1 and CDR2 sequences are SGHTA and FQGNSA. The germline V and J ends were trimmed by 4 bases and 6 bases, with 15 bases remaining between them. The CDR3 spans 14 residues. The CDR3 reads CASSSSAFRAEAFF. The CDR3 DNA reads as TGTGCCAGCAGCTCCAGCGCCTTCCGGGCTGAAGCTTTCTTT.

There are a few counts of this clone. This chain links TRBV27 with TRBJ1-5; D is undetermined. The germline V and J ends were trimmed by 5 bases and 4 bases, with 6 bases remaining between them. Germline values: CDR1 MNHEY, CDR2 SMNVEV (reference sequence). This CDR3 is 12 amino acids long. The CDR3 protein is CASSERNQPQHF. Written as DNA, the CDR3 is TGTGCCAGCAGTGAGAGGAATCAGCCCCAGCATTTT.

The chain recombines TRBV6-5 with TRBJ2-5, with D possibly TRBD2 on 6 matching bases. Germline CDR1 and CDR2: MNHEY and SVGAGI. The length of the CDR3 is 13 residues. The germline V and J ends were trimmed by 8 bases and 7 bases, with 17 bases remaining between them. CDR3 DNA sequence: TGTGCCAGCTACCCTAACTCCGGGGGGACCCAGTACTTC. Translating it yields CASYPNSGGTQYF.

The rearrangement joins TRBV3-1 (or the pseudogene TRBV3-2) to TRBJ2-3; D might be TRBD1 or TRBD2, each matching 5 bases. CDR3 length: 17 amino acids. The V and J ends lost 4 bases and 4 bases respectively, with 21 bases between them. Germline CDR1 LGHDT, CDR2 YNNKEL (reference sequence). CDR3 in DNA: TGTGCCAGCAGCCTAGAACCGGGACCCTCGGTCGCAGATACGCAGTATTTT. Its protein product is CASSLEPGPSVADTQYF.

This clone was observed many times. CDR3 nucleotide sequence: TGTGCCATCAGCCCCGGACAGGCCGGATTCGGCTACACCTTC. It translates to CAISPGQAGFGYTF. The gene calls are TRBV10-3 and TRBJ1-2; 7 bases map to TRBD1. This CDR3 comprises 14 residues. The trim removed 6 bases at V and 8 bases at J, leaving 12 bases unmatched. The germline gives CDR1 ENHRY, CDR2 SYGVKD.

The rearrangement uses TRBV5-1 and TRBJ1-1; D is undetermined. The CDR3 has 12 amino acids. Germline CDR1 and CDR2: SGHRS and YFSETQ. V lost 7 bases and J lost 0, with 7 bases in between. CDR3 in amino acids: CASRLMNTEAFF. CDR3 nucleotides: TGCGCCAGCCGACTTATGAACACTGAAGCTTTCTTT.